The 14 T cell receptor beta chains reported below all come from one sample, sequenced in a study of early T cells in non-severe SARS-CoV-2 infection. One entry per CDR3 protein, called by TCRdb with MiXCR from the 5' RACE reads. Among roughly 30,000 distinct CDR3 sequences listed, about 6% were seen once. The input for sequencing was whole blood, taken at baseline. These receptors were taken from an adult who was a healthcare worker with PCR-confirmed SARS-CoV-2 infection or an uninfected control (not recorded which).

The chain carries TRBV6-2 or TRBV6-3 and TRBJ1-5; no reliable D call. Trimming took off 0 bases at V and 3 bases at J, with 9 bases between the two ends. Germline CDR1 is MNHEY and CDR2 is SVGEGT. The CDR3 contains 15 residues. CDR3 coding DNA: TGTGCCAGCAGTTACTCACAGCTACTCAATCAGCCCCAGCATTTT. It specifies CASSYSQLLNQPQHF.

The table lists this clonotype with many counts. The V and J genes are TRBV10-3 and TRBJ1-1, with 12 bases fitting TRBD1. Trimming cost V 0 bases and J 7 bases; bases outside gene matches: 12. Per the germline V gene, CDR1 is ENHRY and CDR2 is SYGVKD. The CDR3 spans 18 residues. The CDR3 is CAISESGGRDRGLDEAFF. In DNA, the CDR3 is TGTGCCATCAGTGAGTCGGGTGGTCGGGACAGGGGGCTTGATGAAGCTTTCTTT.

The chain is built from TRBV7-8 and TRBJ1-4; a weak D match, TRBD1 (5 bases). From germline, CDR1 is SGHVS and CDR2 FQNEAQ. The CDR3 extends over 15 amino acids. V lost 0 bases to trimming and J lost 5 bases, with 10 bases between them. CDR3 region: CASSLASRANEKLFF. Here the CDR3 DNA reads TGTGCCAGCAGCTTAGCGAGCAGGGCCAATGAAAAACTGTTTTTT.

This clonotype was observed at least ten times. The gene calls are TRBV15 and TRBJ2-2; 14 bases align to TRBD2. The length of the CDR3 is 15 residues. The germline V gene has CDR1 LNHNV and CDR2 YYDKDF (reference sequence). V was pared by 7 bases and J by 8 bases, with 6 bases of the junction left unmatched. The CDR3 sequence: CATIGTSGSSGELFF. The CDR3 DNA sequence: TGTGCCACCATTGGGACTAGCGGGAGTTCTGGGGAGCTGTTTTTT.

This clonotype was counted between two and nine times. The V call is TRBV20-1, the J call TRBJ2-7; D is ambiguous. The V end lost 0 bases, the J end lost 2 bases, and 5 bases lay between the germline ends. The CDR3 has 12 amino acids. Per germline, CDR1 DFQATT and CDR2 SNEGSKA (reference sequence). CDR3 amino acids: CSARDSTYEQYF. The CDR3 nucleotides read TGCAGTGCTAGAGATTCCACCTACGAGCAGTACTTC.

This clonotype was counted at least ten times. The CDR3: CASRETGTYGYTF. DNA for the CDR3: TGCGCCAGCAGGGAGACTGGGACCTATGGCTACACCTTC. The chain has TRBV5-1 and TRBJ1-2; TRBD1 is a possible D gene (5 bases). There are 13 residues in the CDR3. V was trimmed by 5 bases and J by 4 bases, leaving 12 bases between them. Germline-derived CDR1 and CDR2 are SGHRS and YFSETQ.

This clonotype was seen ten or more times. The chain carries TRBV5-5 and TRBJ1-1; D not certain. This CDR3 contains 13 residues. CDR1 SGHKS and CDR2 YYEKEE come from the germline V gene (reference sequence). V was trimmed by 1 base and J by 4 bases, leaving 8 bases between them. This chain's CDR3 is CASSLIGTTEAFF. The DNA for the CDR3 is TGTGCCAGCAGCTTGATCGGAACCACTGAAGCTTTCTTT.

This clonotype has at least ten counts. The gene calls are TRBV20-1 and TRBJ2-5; 7 bases are a match to TRBD2. The ends lost 6 bases at V and 1 base at J; junction bases unmatched: 8. The CDR3 is 14 amino acids. Germline V gives CDR1 DFQATT, CDR2 SNEGSKA (reference sequence). The CDR3 bases are TGCAGTGCCTCCGCGGGGGACGTCCAAGAGACCCAGTACTTC. It encodes CSASAGDVQETQYF.

This clonotype was seen ten or more times. The V gene is TRBV10-1, the J gene TRBJ1-1; 9 bases match TRBD1. V was clipped by 4 bases and J by 3 bases; unmatched bases: 6. CDR1 is WNHNN and CDR2 is SYGVQD in the germline V gene (reference sequence). The CDR3 spans 15 residues. This CDR3 is CASSASGTGHTEAFF. DNA of the CDR3: TGCGCCAGCAGTGCCTCCGGGACAGGGCACACTGAAGCTTTCTTT.

This clonotype was counted ten times or more. The rearrangement joins TRBV5-1 to TRBJ2-3; D gene uncertain. The ends were cut back, 1 base at V and 1 base at J, with 13 bases in the middle. Per the germline V gene, CDR1 is SGHRS and CDR2 is YFSETQ. This CDR3 comprises 16 residues. In nucleotides, the CDR3 is TGCGCCAGCAGCTTGCCTCGCGGAGAGGGCACAGATACGCAGTATTTT. Its protein is CASSLPRGEGTDTQYF.

There are many counts of this clonotype. The V call is TRBV3-1, the J call TRBJ2-1; the D is unclear. This CDR3 has 12 amino acids. Looked up from germline, CDR1 is LGHDT and CDR2 is YNNKEL (reference sequence). V was trimmed by 0 bases and J by 9 bases, leaving 6 bases between them. CDR3: CASSQDRSEQFF. The CDR3 DNA follows: TGTGCCAGCAGCCAAGATCGGAGTGAGCAGTTCTTC.

This clonotype was seen many times. V usage is TRBV20-1 and J usage is TRBJ2-5, with 11 bases that match TRBD2. The CDR3 is made up of 14 amino acids. Germline V CDR1 and CDR2: DFQATT, SNEGSKA (reference sequence). V lost 5 bases to trimming and J lost 5 bases; unmatched junction nucleotides: 7. The CDR3 reads CSAPLAGGRETQYF. CDR3 bases: TGCAGTGCTCCTCTAGCGGGGGGTAGGGAGACCCAGTACTTC.

This clonotype was observed many times. This chain uses TRBV11-1 with TRBJ2-1, with 12 bases that match TRBD2. The CDR3 runs 15 residues. Germline V lookup: CDR1 SGHAT, CDR2 FQDESV (reference sequence). After removal of 4 bases from V and 6 bases from J, the junction contained 4 bases not matched to a gene. This CDR3 is CASSSLAGGLNEQFF. Here the CDR3 DNA reads TGTGCCAGCAGCTCCCTAGCGGGAGGGCTCAATGAGCAGTTCTTC.

The J gene is TRBJ2-3, the V gene TRBV12-3 or TRBV12-4, with no clear D. The V end lost 5 bases, the J end lost 5 bases, and 8 bases lay between the germline ends. This CDR3 spans 12 amino acids. The CDR3 protein is CASSAIEDTQYF. The CDR3 DNA sequence: TGTGCCAGCAGTGCTATCGAAGATACGCAGTATTTT.